These 28 T cell receptor beta chains originate from one sample sequenced in a study of chemoradiotherapy in HPV16-positive cancers. Clones were read by immunoSEQ multiplex PCR, and TCRdb kept only the in-frame ones, dropping some. The sample includes about 22,000 clones, 70% to 90% of them seen just once. The sample was blood, taken from a patient who underwent chemoradiotherapy. These receptors all come from a human donor with HPV-associated anogenital cancer.

The chain recombines TRBV6-5 with TRBJ2-1, with D maybe TRBD2 (5 bases). Deletions cut 2 bases from V and 0 bases from J, with 11 bases between. This CDR3 contains 16 residues. The germline V gene has CDR1 MNHEY and CDR2 SVGAGI. CDR3 region: CASSYQSGSSYNEQFF. The CDR3 DNA reads as TGTGCCAGCAGTTACCAAAGTGGGAGCTCCTACAATGAGCAGTTCTTC.

This clone was seen once. V and J are TRBV30 and TRBJ1-5, with a weak D call TRBD1 (5 bases). Trimming took off 3 bases at V and 0 bases at J, with 15 bases between the two ends. CDR1 and CDR2 (germline): GTSNPN, SVGIG (reference sequence). The CDR3 contains 16 residues. The CDR3 coding sequence is TGTGCCTGGAGCTACCACGGGGGGTTTAGCAATCAGCCCCAGCATTTT. Translated, it gives CAWSYHGGFSNQPQHF.

This chain joins TRBV25-1 and TRBJ2-2; the D gene is possibly TRBD2 (6 bases). This CDR3 has 13 residues. CDR1 is MGHDK and CDR2 is SYGVNS in the germline V gene. The germline V and J ends were trimmed by 4 bases and 10 bases, with 13 bases remaining between them. The CDR3 reads CASSVGGTSELFF. The CDR3 coding sequence is TGTGCCAGCAGTGTCGGGGGAACGTCGGAGCTGTTTTTT.

This chain joins TRBV9 and TRBJ2-1; TRBD2 might be the D (5 bases). CDR3 size: 12 residues. Germline V gene data show CDR1 as SGDLS and CDR2 as YYNGEE. V was clipped by 1 base and J by 8 bases, with 7 bases between them. The CDR3 loop is CASSVFGDEQFF. The CDR3 DNA reads as TGTGCCAGCAGCGTATTCGGGGATGAGCAGTTCTTC.

This clone came up a few times. The chain uses TRBV4-2 and TRBJ1-4; TRBD1 agrees at 9 bases. CDR1 and CDR2 from the germline V gene are LGHNA and YNFKEQ. V was pared by 2 bases and J by 0 bases, with 19 bases of the junction left unmatched. CDR3 length: 22 residues. The CDR3, as DNA: TGTGCCAGCAGCCAACCCAGATCCGGGACAGGGAGAAAAAGAGCAACTAATGAAAAACTGTTTTTT. Translated, it gives CASSQPRSGTGRKRATNEKLFF.

Regarding this clone: One end of the junction does not line up with germline, which may come from a read error. This chain joins TRBV7-6 and TRBJ2-3; 13 bases are shared with TRBD2. The germline V gene has CDR1 SGHVS and CDR2 FNYEAQ. The CDR3 has 17 amino acids. Written as DNA, the CDR3 is TGTGCCAGCAGCACTGGACTAGCGGGGGCCGTCACAGATGCGCAGTATTTT. Its protein product is CASSTGLAGAVTDAQYF.

The chain joins TRBV5-1 to TRBJ2-2; TRBD1 agrees at 11 bases. Germline values: CDR1 SGHRS, CDR2 YFSETQ. The CDR3 runs 17 residues. With V trimmed by 4 bases and J by 4 bases, 9 bases remained unmatched. The chain's CDR3 is CASSPQPGQGGTGELFF. As DNA, the CDR3 is TGCGCCAGCAGCCCCCAGCCGGGACAGGGGGGCACCGGGGAGCTGTTTTTT.

The chain recombines TRBV18 with TRBJ2-2, with 11 bases aligning to TRBD2. Germline V lookup: CDR1 KGHSH, CDR2 LQKENI. V lost 2 bases and J lost 1; bases outside the gene matches: 3. The CDR3 sequence is 17 residues long. The CDR3 nucleotides read TGTGCCAGCTCACCATTCGGACTAGCGGGGAACACCGGGGAGCTGTTTTTT. Translating it yields CASSPFGLAGNTGELFF. The full variable domain, its missing parts supplied by reference TRBV18 and TRBJ2-2, is NAGVMQNPRHLVRRRGQEARLRCSPMKGHSHVYWYRQLPEEGLKFMVYLQKENIIDESGMPKERFSAEFPKEGPSILRIQQVVRGDSAAYFCASSPFGLAGNTGELFFGEGSRLTVL.

This sequence joins TRBV7-9 and TRBJ2-2; D gene unclear. Trimming removed 1 base at V and 0 bases at J, with 9 bases between. Germline lookup yields CDR1 SEHNR and CDR2 FQNEAQ (reference sequence). This CDR3 is 16 amino acids long. The CDR3 loop is CASSLERLTNTGELFF. For the CDR3, the DNA is TGTGCCAGCAGCTTAGAAAGGCTGACGAACACCGGGGAGCTGTTTTTT.

This clone was seen once. This chain joins TRBV5-1 and TRBJ2-5, with 11 bases identical to TRBD2. Germline trimming cut 0 bases from V and 5 bases from J; bases unmatched to any gene: 12. CDR3 size: 18 residues. The germline CDR1 and CDR2 sequences are SGHRS and YFSETQ. CDR3 in amino acids: CASSLAPGSGGAGETQYF. DNA for the CDR3: TGCGCCAGCAGCTTGGCCCCGGGTAGCGGGGGGGCCGGGGAGACCCAGTACTTC.

The V and J genes are TRBV27 and TRBJ2-5; no definite D call. The J call is uncertain, as TRBJ2-7 better fits the DNA end. CDR1 MNHEY and CDR2 SMNVEV come from the germline V gene (reference sequence). The CDR3 sequence is 14 residues long. This chain's CDR3 is CASSFNGPRDEQYF. The CDR3 bases are TGTGCCAGCAGTTTTAATGGCCCAAGGGACGAGCAGTACTTC.

This clone appeared once. The V call is TRBV18, the J call TRBJ2-7, with 10 nucleotides matching TRBD1. With V trimmed by 0 bases and J by 4 bases, 6 bases remained unmatched. The CDR3 spans 16 residues. Germline CDR1 is KGHSH and CDR2 is LQKENI. The CDR3 DNA is TGTGCCAGCTCACCACCCGTCGGGACAGGGGTATACGAGCAGTACGTC. Encoded protein: CASSPPVGTGVYEQYV.

Only a few counts were recorded for this clone. CDR3 loop: CASSPPTDTQYF. CDR3 nucleotide sequence: TGCGCCAGCAGCCCCCCCACAGATACGCAGTATTTT. V gene TRBV5-1 combines with J gene TRBJ2-3, with unresolved D. Germline V CDR1 and CDR2: SGHRS, YFSETQ. This CDR3 region has 12 residues. Between the trimmed V and J ends, which lost 4 bases and 2 bases, there was a span of 5 bases.

This CDR3 reads CASSPQSPGELFF. The DNA of the CDR3 is TGTGCCAGCAGCCCCCAAAGTCCCGGGGAGCTGTTTTTT. The chain uses TRBV7-2 and TRBJ2-2; D not resolved. Germline CDR1 SGHTA, CDR2 FQGNSA. Trimming took off 5 bases at V and 6 bases at J, with 10 bases between the two ends. This CDR3 is 13 amino acids long.

This clone showed up just once. The J gene is TRBJ2-1, the V gene TRBV7-2, with 8 bases matching TRBD1. The CDR3 length is 17 residues. Per the germline V gene, CDR1 is SGHTA and CDR2 is FQGNSA. The V gene end was trimmed by 5 bases and the J gene end by 7 bases; junction bases not matched to a gene: 16. CDR3 in DNA: TGTGCCAGCAGCCCCGTCCTGTCCAGGGGGCTAATAAATGAGCAGTTCTTC. Translation gives CASSPVLSRGLINEQFF.

The CDR3, as DNA: TGTGCCAGTAGTATCATCAAGAAGCAGCCCCAGCATTTT. Its translation is CASSIIKKQPQHF. The J gene is TRBJ1-5, the V gene TRBV19; D ambiguous. The V end was cut by 3 bases, the J end by 7 bases, with 10 bases between. CDR3 size: 13 residues. Germline assignment: CDR1 LNHDA and CDR2 SQIVND (reference sequence). Using reference TRBV19 and TRBJ1-5 for the parts outside the CDR3, the full variable domain is DGGITQSPKYLFRKEGQNVTLSCEQNLNHDAMYWYRQDPGQGLRLIYYSQIVNDFQKGDIAEGYSVSREKKESFPLTVTSAQKNPTAFYLCASSIIKKQPQHFGDGTRLSIL.

The chain links TRBV19 to TRBJ1-1; unclear D gene. V dropped 4 bases and J dropped 5 bases, with 11 bases sitting between them. This CDR3 has 13 residues. In germline, CDR1 is LNHDA, CDR2 SQIVND (reference sequence). Here the CDR3 DNA reads TGTGCCAGTAGTAGGACGGTTCGGACTGAAGCTTTCTTT. Translating gives CASSRTVRTEAFF.

The V and J genes are TRBV6-1 and TRBJ2-7; D possibly uses TRBD1 or TRBD2 (5 bases each). Looked up from germline, CDR1 is MNHNS and CDR2 is SASEGT. This CDR3 is 14 amino acids long. With 0 bases removed from V and 4 bases from J, the gap between germline ends came to 10 bases. The CDR3: CASSEAFGGYEQYF. DNA of the CDR3: TGTGCCAGCAGTGAAGCGTTTGGGGGTTACGAGCAGTACTTC.

The chain uses TRBV6-1 and TRBJ1-2; 7 bases are a match to TRBD1. V was clipped by 2 bases and J by 4 bases; unmatched bases: 16. This CDR3 is 18 amino acids long. Germline CDR1 MNHNS, CDR2 SASEGT. The CDR3, as DNA: TGTGCCAGCAGTGAAAAATTTATAGGGGGCGGGATTTTCTATGGCTACACCTTC. This sequence encodes CASSEKFIGGGIFYGYTF.

The chain has TRBV18 and TRBJ2-7; D unclear. Germline V CDR1 and CDR2: KGHSH, LQKENI. The CDR3 totals 13 residues. V was trimmed by 6 bases and J by 6 bases, leaving 15 bases between them. The DNA of the CDR3 is TGTGCCAGCTCCTTCGGCGAAGGGTTCGAGCAGTACTTC. Its translation: CASSFGEGFEQYF.

V usage is TRBV6-1 and J usage is TRBJ1-5; no reliable D call. This CDR3 has 12 residues. The V gene's germline CDR1 is MNHNS and CDR2 SASEGT. V was clipped by 11 bases and J by 2 bases, with 10 bases between them. The CDR3 nucleotides read TGTGCCGCGGCGCATGGCAATCAGCCCCAGCATTTT. Amino acids: CAAAHGNQPQHF.

The gene calls are TRBV5-6 and TRBJ1-1; D gene ambiguous. The CDR3 has 14 amino acids. Trimming left V 0 bases short and J 6 bases short, with 12 bases between. The germline V gene encodes CDR1 SGHDT and CDR2 YYEEEE. The CDR3 region is CASSLARPRPEAFF. CDR3 nucleotide sequence: TGTGCCAGCAGCTTGGCGCGGCCGAGGCCTGAAGCTTTCTTT.

Only one count was recorded for this clone. The genes are TRBV7-9 and TRBJ2-3; TRBD2 aligns across 10 bases. Germline CDR1 is SEHNR and CDR2 is FQNEAQ (reference sequence). This CDR3 is built from 17 residues. The J segment lost 6 bases and the V segment lost 1 base, leaving 10 bases of the junction unmatched. CDR3 region: CASSLDQRGGLGDTQYF. The CDR3 DNA sequence: TGTGCCAGCAGCTTAGACCAGCGGGGGGGCCTCGGGGATACGCAGTATTTT.

The chain joins TRBV6-5 to TRBJ1-3; D gene ambiguous. Germline V gene lookup returns CDR1 MNHEY and CDR2 SVGAGI. The V end lost 0 bases, the J end lost 1 base, and 7 bases lay between the germline ends. The CDR3 contains 15 residues. CDR3 amino acids: CASSYSPKSGNTIYF. In DNA form, the CDR3 reads TGTGCCAGCAGTTACTCGCCGAAATCTGGAAACACCATATATTTT.

The chain couples TRBV2 to TRBJ1-6; D is unclear. Trimming took off 7 bases at V and 5 bases at J, with 6 bases between the two ends. The CDR3 covers 12 residues. The germline V gene has CDR1 SNHLY and CDR2 FYNNEI. The CDR3 reads CASKVDNSPLHF. CDR3 coding DNA: TGTGCCAGCAAGGTCGATAATTCACCCCTCCACTTT.

Written as DNA, the CDR3 is TGCGCCAGCAGCTTGGAACAGGGTAGGTCTGAAGCTTTCTTT. It translates to CASSLEQGRSEAFF. The J gene is TRBJ1-1, the V gene TRBV5-1, with D possibly matching TRBD1 (6 bases). Deletions cut 0 bases from V and 6 bases from J, with 12 bases between. The CDR3 loop spans 14 amino acids. CDR1 and CDR2 from the germline V gene are SGHRS and YFSETQ.

The chain uses TRBV7-8 and TRBJ1-5, with D perhaps TRBD1 (6 bases). Germline CDR1 SGHVS, CDR2 FQNEAQ. Trimming shortened V by 0 bases and J by 6 bases, and 9 bases separated the two germline ends. The CDR3 is 14 residues long. The CDR3 loop is CASSLAGGAQPQHF. DNA for the CDR3: TGTGCCAGCAGCTTAGCAGGGGGTGCTCAGCCCCAGCATTTT. The whole variable domain, remainder taken from reference TRBV7-8 and TRBJ1-5, is GAGVSQSPRYKVAKRGQDVALRCDPISGHVSLFWYQQALGQGPEFLTYFQNEAQLDKSGLPSDRFFAERPEGSVSTLKIQRTQQEDSAVYLCASSLAGGAQPQHFGDGTRLSIL.

J is TRBJ2-3 and V is TRBV7-8, with D possibly matching TRBD1 (6 bases). CDR3 length: 16 residues. The germline V and J ends were trimmed by 0 bases and 5 bases, with 15 bases remaining between them. From germline, CDR1 is SGHVS and CDR2 FQNEAQ. CDR3 bases: TGTGCCAGCAGCTTAGCGCCAGGGGCGTCGATAGATACGCAGTATTTT. Protein: CASSLAPGASIDTQYF.